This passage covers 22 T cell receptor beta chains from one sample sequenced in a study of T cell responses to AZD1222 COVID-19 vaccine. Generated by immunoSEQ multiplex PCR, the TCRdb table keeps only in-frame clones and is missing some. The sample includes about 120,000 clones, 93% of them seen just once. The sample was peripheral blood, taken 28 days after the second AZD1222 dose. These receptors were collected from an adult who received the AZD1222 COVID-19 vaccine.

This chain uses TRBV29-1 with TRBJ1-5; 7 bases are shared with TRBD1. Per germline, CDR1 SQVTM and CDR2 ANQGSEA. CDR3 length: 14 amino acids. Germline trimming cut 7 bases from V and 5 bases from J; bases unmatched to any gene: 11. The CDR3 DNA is TGCAGCGCCCGGATAGGGGGCCAGGATCAGCCCCAGCATTTT. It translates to CSARIGGQDQPQHF.

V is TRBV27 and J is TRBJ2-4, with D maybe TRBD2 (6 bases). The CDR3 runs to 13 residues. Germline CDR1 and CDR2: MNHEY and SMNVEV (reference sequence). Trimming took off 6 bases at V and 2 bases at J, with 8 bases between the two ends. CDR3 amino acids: CASRGGTKNIQYF. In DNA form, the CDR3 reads TGTGCCAGCAGGGGGGGAACCAAAAACATTCAGTACTTC.

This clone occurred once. This chain's CDR3 is CASSLATSGGYNEQFF. For the CDR3, the DNA is TGTGCCAGCAGCTTAGCGACTAGCGGGGGTTACAATGAGCAGTTCTTC. This rearrangement joins TRBV7-2 to TRBJ2-1, with 12 bases lining up with TRBD2. V dropped 0 bases and J dropped 4; count of bases not matched to a gene: 1. Germline V gives CDR1 SGHTA, CDR2 FQGNSA. The CDR3 is 16 residues long.

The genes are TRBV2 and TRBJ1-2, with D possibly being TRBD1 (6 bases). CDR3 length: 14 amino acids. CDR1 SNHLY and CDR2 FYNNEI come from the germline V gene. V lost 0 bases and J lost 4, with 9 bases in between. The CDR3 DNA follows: TGTGCCAGCAGTGAAGCCGGGACAAGCTATGGCTACACCTTC. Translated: CASSEAGTSYGYTF.

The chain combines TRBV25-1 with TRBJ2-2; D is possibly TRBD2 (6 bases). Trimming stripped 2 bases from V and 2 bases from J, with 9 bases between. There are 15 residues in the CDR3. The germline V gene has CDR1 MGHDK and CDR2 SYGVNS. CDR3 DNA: TGTGCCAGCAGTGAAGGGACTCCTAACACCGGGGAGCTGTTTTTT. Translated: CASSEGTPNTGELFF.

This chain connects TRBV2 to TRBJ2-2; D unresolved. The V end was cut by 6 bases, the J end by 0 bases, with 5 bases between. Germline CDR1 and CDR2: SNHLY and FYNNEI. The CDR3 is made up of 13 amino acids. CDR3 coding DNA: TGTGCCAGCAGGGTCGCGAACACCGGGGAGCTGTTTTTT. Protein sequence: CASRVANTGELFF.

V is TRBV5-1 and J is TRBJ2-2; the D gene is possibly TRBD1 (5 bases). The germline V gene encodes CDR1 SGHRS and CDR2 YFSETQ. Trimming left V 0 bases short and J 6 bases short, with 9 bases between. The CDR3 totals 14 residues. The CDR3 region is CASSLALGAGELFF. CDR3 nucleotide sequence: TGCGCCAGCAGCTTGGCCCTAGGGGCCGGGGAGCTGTTTTTT.

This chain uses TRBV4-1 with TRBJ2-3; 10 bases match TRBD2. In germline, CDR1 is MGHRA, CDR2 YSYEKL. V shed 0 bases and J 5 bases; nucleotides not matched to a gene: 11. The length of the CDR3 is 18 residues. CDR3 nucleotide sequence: TGCGCCAGCAGCCAAGAGGGTCCAGCGGGGGGGCGGGTAGATACGCAGTATTTT. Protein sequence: CASSQEGPAGGRVDTQYF.

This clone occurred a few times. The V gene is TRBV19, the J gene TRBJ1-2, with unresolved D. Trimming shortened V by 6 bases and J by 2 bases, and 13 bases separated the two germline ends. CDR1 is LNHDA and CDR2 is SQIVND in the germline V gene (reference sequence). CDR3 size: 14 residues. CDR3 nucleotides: TGTGCCAGTAGAATTAATGCGAACAACTATGGCTACACCTTC. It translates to CASRINANNYGYTF.

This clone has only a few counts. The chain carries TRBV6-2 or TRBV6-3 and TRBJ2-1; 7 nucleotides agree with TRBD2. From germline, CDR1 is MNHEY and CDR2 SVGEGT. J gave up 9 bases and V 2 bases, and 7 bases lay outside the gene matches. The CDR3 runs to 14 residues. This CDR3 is CASSYGTTWGEQFF. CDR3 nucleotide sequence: TGTGCCAGCAGTTACGGGACTACTTGGGGTGAGCAGTTCTTC.

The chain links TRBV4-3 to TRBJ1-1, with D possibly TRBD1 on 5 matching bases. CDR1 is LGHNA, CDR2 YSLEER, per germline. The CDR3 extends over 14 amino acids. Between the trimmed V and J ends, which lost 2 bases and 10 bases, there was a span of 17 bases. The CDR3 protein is CASSQSWGGELAFF. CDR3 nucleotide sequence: TGCGCCAGCAGCCAAAGTTGGGGGGGAGAACTAGCTTTCTTT.

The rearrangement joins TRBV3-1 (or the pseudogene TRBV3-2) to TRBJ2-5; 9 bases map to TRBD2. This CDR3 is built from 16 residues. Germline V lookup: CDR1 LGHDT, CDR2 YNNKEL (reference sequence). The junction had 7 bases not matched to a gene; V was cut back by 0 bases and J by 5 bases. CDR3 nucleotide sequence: TGTGCCAGCAGCCAAGATCTTGTAGCGGGAGAGGAGACCCAGTACTTC. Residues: CASSQDLVAGEETQYF.

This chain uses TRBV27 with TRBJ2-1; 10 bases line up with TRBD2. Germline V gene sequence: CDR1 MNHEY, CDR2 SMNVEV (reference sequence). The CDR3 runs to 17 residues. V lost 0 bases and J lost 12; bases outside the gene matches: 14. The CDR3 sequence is CASSLSPGLAGAVGQFF. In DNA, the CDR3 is TGTGCCAGCAGTTTATCCCCGGGGCTAGCGGGAGCCGTTGGGCAGTTCTTC.

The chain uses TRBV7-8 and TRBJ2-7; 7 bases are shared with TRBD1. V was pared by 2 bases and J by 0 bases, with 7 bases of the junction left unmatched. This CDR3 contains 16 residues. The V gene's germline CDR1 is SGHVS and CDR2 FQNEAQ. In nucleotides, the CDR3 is TGTGCCAGCAGCTTACCGGACAGGACAAACTCCTACGAGCAGTACTTC. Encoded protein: CASSLPDRTNSYEQYF.

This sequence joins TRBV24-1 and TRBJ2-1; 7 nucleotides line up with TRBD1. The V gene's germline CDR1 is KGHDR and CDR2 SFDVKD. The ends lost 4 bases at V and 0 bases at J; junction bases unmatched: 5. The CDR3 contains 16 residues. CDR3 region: CATSELTGSSYNEQFF. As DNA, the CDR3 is TGTGCCACCAGTGAGTTGACAGGGAGCTCCTACAATGAGCAGTTCTTC.

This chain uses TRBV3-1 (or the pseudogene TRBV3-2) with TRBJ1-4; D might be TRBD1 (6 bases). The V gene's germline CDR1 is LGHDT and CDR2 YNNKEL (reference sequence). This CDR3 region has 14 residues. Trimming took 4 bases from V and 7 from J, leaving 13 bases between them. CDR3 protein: CASSRGGAGEKLFF. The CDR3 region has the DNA TGTGCCAGCAGCCGGGGGGGCGCGGGTGAAAAACTGTTTTTT.

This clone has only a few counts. CDR3 in DNA: TGCGCCAGCAGCCAAGATGGGGGTATACTCTACGGCTACACCTTC. Residues: CASSQDGGILYGYTF. This rearrangement joins TRBV4-3 to TRBJ1-2, with TRBD1 as a possible D gene (5 bases). The CDR3 contains 15 residues. In germline, CDR1 is LGHNA, CDR2 YSLEER. V was shortened by 0 bases and J by 8 bases, with 16 bases between the two germline ends.

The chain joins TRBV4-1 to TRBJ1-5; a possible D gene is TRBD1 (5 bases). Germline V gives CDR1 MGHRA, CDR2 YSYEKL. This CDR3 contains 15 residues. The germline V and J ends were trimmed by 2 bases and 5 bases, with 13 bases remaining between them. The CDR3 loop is CASSQSGAGDQPQHF. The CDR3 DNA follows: TGCGCCAGCAGCCAAAGTGGGGCGGGAGATCAGCCCCAGCATTTT.

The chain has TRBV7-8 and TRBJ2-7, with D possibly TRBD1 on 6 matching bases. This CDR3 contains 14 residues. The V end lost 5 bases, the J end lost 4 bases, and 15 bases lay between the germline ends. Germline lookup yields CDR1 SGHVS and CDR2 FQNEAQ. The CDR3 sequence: CASSEGWGPYEQYF. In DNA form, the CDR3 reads TGTGCCAGCAGCGAGGGGTGGGGGCCGTACGAGCAGTACTTC. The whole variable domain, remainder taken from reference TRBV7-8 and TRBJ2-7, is GAGVSQSPRYKVAKRGQDVALRCDPISGHVSLFWYQQALGQGPEFLTYFQNEAQLDKSGLPSDRFFAERPEGSVSTLKIQRTQQEDSAVYLCASSEGWGPYEQYFGPGTRLTVT.

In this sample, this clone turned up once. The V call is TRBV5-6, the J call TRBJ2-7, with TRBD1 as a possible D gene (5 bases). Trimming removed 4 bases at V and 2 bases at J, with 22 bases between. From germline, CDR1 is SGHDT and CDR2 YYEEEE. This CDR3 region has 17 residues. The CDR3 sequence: CASSPNPGHAEPYEQYF. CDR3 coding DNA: TGTGCCAGCAGCCCTAACCCCGGACACGCTGAGCCCTACGAGCAGTACTTC. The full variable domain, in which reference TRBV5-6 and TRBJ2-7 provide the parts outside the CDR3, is DAGVTQSPTHLIKTRGQQVTLRCSPKSGHDTVSWYQQALGQGPQFIFQYYEEEERQRGNFPDRFSGHQFPNYSSELNVNALLLGDSALYLCASSPNPGHAEPYEQYFGPGTRLTVT.

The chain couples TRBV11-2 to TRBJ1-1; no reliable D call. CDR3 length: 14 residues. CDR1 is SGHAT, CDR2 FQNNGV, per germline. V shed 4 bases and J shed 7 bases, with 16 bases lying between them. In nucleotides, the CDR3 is TGTGCCAGCAGCTCGGGGAGGCCCGGCTATGAAGCTTTCTTT. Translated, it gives CASSSGRPGYEAFF. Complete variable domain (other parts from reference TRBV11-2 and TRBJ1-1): EAGVAQSPRYKIIEKRQSVAFWCNPISGHATLYWYQQILGQGPKLLIQFQNNGVVDDSQLPKDRFSAERLKGVDSTLKIQPAKLEDSAVYLCASSSGRPGYEAFFGQGTRLTVV.

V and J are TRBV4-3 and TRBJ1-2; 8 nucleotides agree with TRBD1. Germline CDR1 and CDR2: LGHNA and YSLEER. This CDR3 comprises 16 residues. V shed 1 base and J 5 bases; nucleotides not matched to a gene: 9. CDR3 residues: CASSQARDRIPYGYTF. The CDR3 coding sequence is TGCGCCAGCAGCCAAGCCCGGGACAGGATTCCGTATGGCTACACCTTC.